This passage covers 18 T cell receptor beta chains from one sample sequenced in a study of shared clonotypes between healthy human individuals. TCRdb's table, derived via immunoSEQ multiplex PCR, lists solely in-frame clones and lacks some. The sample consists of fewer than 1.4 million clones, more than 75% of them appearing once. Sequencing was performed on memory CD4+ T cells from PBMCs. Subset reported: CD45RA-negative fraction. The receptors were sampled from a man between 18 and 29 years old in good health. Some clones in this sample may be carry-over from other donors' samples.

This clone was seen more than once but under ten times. The CDR3 coding sequence is TGTGCCAGCAGTTTAAGGTTCGCCAGGGGCTCTCAGCCCCAGCATTTT. Protein sequence: CASSLRFARGSQPQHF. J is TRBJ1-5 and V is TRBV28; tentatively, D is TRBD1 (6 bases). This CDR3 is 16 amino acids long. V was cut by 2 bases and J by 6 bases, with 17 bases left in between. Germline-derived CDR1 and CDR2 are MDHEN and SYDVKM.

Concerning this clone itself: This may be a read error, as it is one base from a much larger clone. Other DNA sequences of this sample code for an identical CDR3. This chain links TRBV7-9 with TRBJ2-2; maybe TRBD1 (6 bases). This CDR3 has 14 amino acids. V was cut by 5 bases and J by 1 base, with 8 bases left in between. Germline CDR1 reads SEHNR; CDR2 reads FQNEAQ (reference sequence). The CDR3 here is CASSLGQNTGELFF. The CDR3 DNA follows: TGTGCCAGCAGCCTGGGACAGAACACCGGGGAGCTGTTTTTT. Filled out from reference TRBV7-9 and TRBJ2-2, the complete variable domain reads DTGVSQNPRHKITKRGQNVTFRCDPISEHNRLYWYRQTLGQGPEFLTYFQNEAQLEKSRLLSDRFSAERPKGSFSTLEIQRTEQGDSAMYLCASSLGQNTGELFFGEGSRLTVL.

The CDR3 nucleotides are TGTGCCAGCAGCCAAGGAGGACTAGCGGTAAACTCCTACGAGCAGTACTTC. Translation: CASSQGGLAVNSYEQYF. The J gene is TRBJ2-7, the V gene TRBV5-4, with 10 positions matching TRBD2. In germline, CDR1 is SGHNT, CDR2 YYREEE (reference sequence). V dropped 4 bases and J dropped 0; count of bases not matched to a gene: 10. The length of the CDR3 is 17 residues. The full variable domain, rest sourced from reference TRBV5-4 and TRBJ2-7, is ETGVTQSPTHLIKTRGQQVTLRCSSQSGHNTVSWYQQALGQGPQFIFQYYREEENGRGNFPPRFSGLQFPNYSSELNVNALELDDSALYLCASSQGGLAVNSYEQYFGPGTRLTVT.

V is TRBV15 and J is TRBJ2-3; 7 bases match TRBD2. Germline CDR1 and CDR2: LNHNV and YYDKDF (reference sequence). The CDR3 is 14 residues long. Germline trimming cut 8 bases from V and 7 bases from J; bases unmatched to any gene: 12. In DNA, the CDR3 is TGTGCCACCTACAAGCGGGACTCTTATCATACGCAGTATTTT. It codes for CATYKRDSYHTQYF.

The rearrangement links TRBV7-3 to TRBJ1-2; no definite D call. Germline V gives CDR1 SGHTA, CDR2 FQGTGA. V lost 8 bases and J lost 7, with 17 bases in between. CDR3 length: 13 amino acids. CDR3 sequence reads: CASPNRGECGYTF. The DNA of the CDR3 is TGTGCCAGCCCCAATAGAGGAGAATGTGGCTACACCTTC.

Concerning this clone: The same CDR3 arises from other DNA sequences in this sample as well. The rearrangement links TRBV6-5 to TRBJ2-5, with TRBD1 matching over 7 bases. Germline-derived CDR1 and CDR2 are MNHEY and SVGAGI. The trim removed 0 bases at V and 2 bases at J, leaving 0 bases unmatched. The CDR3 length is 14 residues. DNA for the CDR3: TGTGCCAGCAGTTACTCCAGGGGGCAAGAGACCCAGTACTTC. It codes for CASSYSRGQETQYF.

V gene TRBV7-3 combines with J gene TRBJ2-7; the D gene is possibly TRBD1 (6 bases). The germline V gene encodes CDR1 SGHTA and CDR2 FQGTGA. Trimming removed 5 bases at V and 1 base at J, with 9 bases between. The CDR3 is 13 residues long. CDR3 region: CASSIGQSYEQYF. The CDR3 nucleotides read TGTGCCAGCAGCATTGGACAGTCCTACGAGCAGTACTTC.

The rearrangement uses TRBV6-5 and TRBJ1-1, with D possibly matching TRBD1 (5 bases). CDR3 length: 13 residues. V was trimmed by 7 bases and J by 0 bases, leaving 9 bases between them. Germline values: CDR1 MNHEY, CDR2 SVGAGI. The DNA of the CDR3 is TGTGCCAGCACGCGACAGTTGAACACTGAAGCTTTCTTT. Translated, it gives CASTRQLNTEAFF.

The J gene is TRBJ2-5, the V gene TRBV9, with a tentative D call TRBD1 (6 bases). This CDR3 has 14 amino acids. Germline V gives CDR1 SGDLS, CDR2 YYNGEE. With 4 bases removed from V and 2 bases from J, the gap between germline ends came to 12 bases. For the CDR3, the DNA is TGTGCCAGCAGCTATGGGACAACTCAAGAGACCCAGTACTTC. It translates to CASSYGTTQETQYF.

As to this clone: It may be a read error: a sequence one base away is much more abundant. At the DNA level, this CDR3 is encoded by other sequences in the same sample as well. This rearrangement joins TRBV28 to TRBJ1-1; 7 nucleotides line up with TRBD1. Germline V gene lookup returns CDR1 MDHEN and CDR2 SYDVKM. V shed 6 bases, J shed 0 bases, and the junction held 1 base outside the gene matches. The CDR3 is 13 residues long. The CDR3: CASSTGVNTEAFF. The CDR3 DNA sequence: TGTGCCAGCAGCACAGGGGTGAACACTGAAGCTTTCTTT.

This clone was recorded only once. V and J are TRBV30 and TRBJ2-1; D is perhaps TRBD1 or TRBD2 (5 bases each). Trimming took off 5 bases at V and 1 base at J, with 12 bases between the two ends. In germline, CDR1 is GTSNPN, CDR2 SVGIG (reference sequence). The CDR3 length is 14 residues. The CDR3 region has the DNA TGTGCCTGGGACTCCGGGGCATCCTACAATGAGCAGTTCTTC. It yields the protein CAWDSGASYNEQFF.

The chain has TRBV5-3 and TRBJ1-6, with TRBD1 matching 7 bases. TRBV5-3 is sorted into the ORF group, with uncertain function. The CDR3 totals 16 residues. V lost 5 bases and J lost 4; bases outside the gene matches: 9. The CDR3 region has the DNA TGTGCCAGAAGTCAGCCCGGGACAGAATATAATTCACCCCTCCACTTT. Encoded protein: CARSQPGTEYNSPLHF.

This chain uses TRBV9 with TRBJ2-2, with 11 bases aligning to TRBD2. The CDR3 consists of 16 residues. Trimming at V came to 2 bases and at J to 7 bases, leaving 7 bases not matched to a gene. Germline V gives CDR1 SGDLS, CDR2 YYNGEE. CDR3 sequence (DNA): TGTGCCAGCAGCGTCACTAGCGGGAGTACGAACGGGGAGCTGTTTTTT. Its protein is CASSVTSGSTNGELFF. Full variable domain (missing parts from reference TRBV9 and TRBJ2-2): DSGVTQTPKHLITATGQRVTLRCSPRSGDLSVYWYQQSLDQGLQFLIQYYNGEERAKGNILERFSAQQFPDLHSELNLSSLELGDSALYFCASSVTSGSTNGELFFGEGSRLTVL.

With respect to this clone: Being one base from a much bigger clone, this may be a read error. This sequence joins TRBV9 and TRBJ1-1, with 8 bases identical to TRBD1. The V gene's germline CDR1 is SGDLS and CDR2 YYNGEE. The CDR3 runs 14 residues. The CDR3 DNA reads TGTGCCAGCAGCGTAGGACAGGGGCGCACTAAAGCTTTCTTT. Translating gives CASSVGQGRTKAFF.

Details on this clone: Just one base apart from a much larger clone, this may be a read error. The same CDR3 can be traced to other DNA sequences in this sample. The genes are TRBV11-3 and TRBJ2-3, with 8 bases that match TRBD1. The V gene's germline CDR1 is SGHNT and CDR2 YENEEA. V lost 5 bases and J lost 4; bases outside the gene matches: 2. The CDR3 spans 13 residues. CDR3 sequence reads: CASSRTGSDTQYF. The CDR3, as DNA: TGTGCCAGCAGCCGGACAGGGTCAGATACGCAGTATTTT.

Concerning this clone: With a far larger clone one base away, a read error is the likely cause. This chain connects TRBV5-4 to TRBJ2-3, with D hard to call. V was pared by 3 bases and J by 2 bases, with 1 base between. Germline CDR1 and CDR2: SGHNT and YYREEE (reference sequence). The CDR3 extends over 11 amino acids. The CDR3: CASSYTDTQYF. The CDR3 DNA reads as TGTGCCAGCAGCTACACAGATACGCAGTATTTT.

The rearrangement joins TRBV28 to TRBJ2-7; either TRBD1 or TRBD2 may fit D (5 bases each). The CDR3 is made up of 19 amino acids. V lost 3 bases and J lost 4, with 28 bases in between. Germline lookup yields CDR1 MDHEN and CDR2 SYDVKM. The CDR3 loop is CASSFLSRGSNLAQYEQYF. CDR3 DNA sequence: TGTGCCAGCAGTTTCTTGTCCCGGGGCTCAAACCTTGCCCAATACGAGCAGTACTTC.

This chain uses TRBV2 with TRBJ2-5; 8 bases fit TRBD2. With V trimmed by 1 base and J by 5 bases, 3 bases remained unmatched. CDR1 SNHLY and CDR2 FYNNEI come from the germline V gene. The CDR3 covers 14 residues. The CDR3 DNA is TGTGCCAGCAGTGAAGTGACTAGCGTGGAGACCCAGTACTTC. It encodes CASSEVTSVETQYF.